The rows below give T cell receptor beta chains drawn from one sample of a study of identifying expanded T cells in peripheral blood. Some clones are missing from TCRdb's copy, which holds only in-frame ones; the method was immunoSEQ multiplex PCR. The sample gives approximately 94,000 clones, around 90% of which show up once; roughly 6% is in the top ten. Sample: blood. The receptors here all came from a person aged 18 to 75 in good health. CDR3s include the opening cysteine and the closing phenylalanine or tryptophan. D genes are given only for firm matches. Part of the rows lack a size; the others show once, few, many or a class for expanded clones.

v_call,j_call,clone_size,d_call,cdr3_aa,cdr3_nt
TRBV7-2,TRBJ1-1,.,TRBD1,CASSFGTVGTTGAFF,TGTGCCAGCAGCTTCGGGACAGTTGGGACAACGGGGGCTTTCTTT
TRBV5-1,TRBJ2-7,.,TRBD2,CASSFEPSGSWYEQYF,TGCGCCAGCAGCTTTGAACCTAGCGGGAGCTGGTACGAGCAGTACTTC
TRBV2,TRBJ2-5,.,.,CASTPGQGGKETQYF,TGTGCCAGCACCCCTGGCCAGGGTGGAAAAGAGACCCAGTACTTC
TRBV6-1,TRBJ2-3,.,TRBD1,CATTGGGGTGDTQYF,TGTGCCACTACAGGGGGAGGCGGTACGGGAGATACGCAGTATTTT
TRBV29-1,TRBJ2-1,.,TRBD2,CSVAVSGGNEQFF,TGCAGCGTGGCGGTCAGCGGGGGGAATGAGCAGTTCTTC
TRBV29-1,TRBJ2-5,.,TRBD1,CSVRRDRGETQYF,TGCAGCGTTCGCCGGGACAGGGGTGAGACCCAGTACTTC
TRBV9,TRBJ2-7,.,.,CASSVGTAGEQYF,TGTGCCAGCAGCGTAGGGACAGCCGGCGAGCAGTACTTC
TRBV6-8,TRBJ1-2,.,.,CASSSPYREDNYGYTF,TGTGCCAGCAGTTCCCCATACAGGGAAGATAACTATGGCTACACCTTC
TRBV27,TRBJ1-1,once,.,CASSSLRAENTEAFF,TGTGCCAGCAGTTCCCTCCGGGCCGAGAACACTGAAGCTTTCTTT
TRBV9,TRBJ1-2,.,.,CASSSDRNGYTF,TGTGCCAGCAGTTCGGACAGAAATGGCTACACCTTC
TRBV11-2,TRBJ1-1,.,.,CASSVGVDTEAFF,TGTGCCAGCAGCGTTGGGGTAGACACTGAAGCTTTCTTT
TRBV7-6,TRBJ2-5,once,.,CASSFNSGETQYF,TGTGCCAGCAGCTTTAACTCCGGGGAGACCCAGTACTTC
TRBV19,TRBJ2-7,.,TRBD1,CASSIFTGTVLREQYF,TGTGCCAGTAGTATTTTCACTGGGACAGTTCTCCGCGAGCAGTACTTC
TRBV5-1,TRBJ1-5,.,.,CASSLGQRQPQHF,TGCGCCAGCAGCTTGGGGCAGCGACAGCCCCAGCATTTT
TRBV5-1,TRBJ1-2,.,.,CASSAENYGYTF,TGCGCCAGCAGCGCGGAAAACTATGGCTACACCTTC
TRBV6-1,TRBJ1-6,once,.,CASITGRAYNSPLHF,TGTGCCAGCATAACAGGGCGCGCCTATAATTCACCCCTCCACTTT
TRBV5-1,TRBJ1-1,.,.,CASSLGVNTEAFF,TGCGCCAGCAGCTTGGGAGTTAACACTGAAGCTTTCTTT
TRBV9,TRBJ2-1,few,.,CASSVADYNEQFF,TGTGCCAGCAGCGTAGCAGATTACAATGAGCAGTTCTTC
TRBV6-1,TRBJ1-3,.,.,CASSERRGAGNTIYF,TGTGCCAGCAGTGAGAGGAGAGGGGCTGGAAACACCATATATTTT
TRBV19,TRBJ1-5,.,TRBD1,CASSDWTGGIQPQHF,TGTGCCAGTAGTGATTGGACAGGGGGCATTCAGCCCCAGCATTTT
TRBV5-1,TRBJ2-6,.,TRBD1,CASSLADRGRGANVLTF,TGCGCCAGCAGCTTGGCAGACAGGGGGCGAGGGGCCAACGTCCTGACTTTC
TRBV5-6,TRBJ2-2,.,.,CASSLPTVGTGELFF,TGTGCCAGCAGCTTGCCCACTGTAGGCACCGGGGAGCTGTTTTTT
TRBV5-1,TRBJ2-7,.,.,CASSLGTYEQYF,TGCGCCAGCAGCCTGGGGACCTACGAGCAGTACTTC
TRBV19,TRBJ2-5,.,.,CASSGWVGETQYF,TGTGCCAGTAGTGGGTGGGTGGGGGAGACCCAGTACTTC
TRBV5-1,TRBJ1-3,.,.,CASSLEGGGATGNTIYF,TGCGCCAGCAGCTTGGAAGGAGGGGGGGCGACTGGAAACACCATATATTTT
TRBV14,TRBJ1-1,.,TRBD1,CASSHGQGAFF,TGTGCCAGCAGCCACGGACAGGGGGCTTTCTTT
TRBV28,TRBJ1-4,.,.,CASKEATNEKLFF,TGTGCCAGCAAGGAGGCAACTAATGAAAAACTGTTTTTT
TRBV7-2,TRBJ2-6,.,TRBD1,CASSLYGTGAGANVLTF,TGTGCCAGCAGCTTATATGGGACAGGGGCTGGGGCCAACGTCCTGACTTTC
TRBV5-1,TRBJ1-2,few,.,CASSLLDGYTF,TGCGCCAGCAGCTTGTTAGATGGCTACACCTTC
TRBV7-9,TRBJ1-2,.,TRBD1,CASSHDTGGTYGYTF,TGTGCCAGCAGCCATGACACAGGGGGGACCTATGGCTACACCTTC
TRBV27,TRBJ2-3,.,TRBD2,CASSSWTSGRADTQYF,TGTGCCAGCAGTTCTTGGACTAGCGGGAGGGCAGATACGCAGTATTTT
TRBV7-2,TRBJ2-1,.,TRBD1,CASSLARDRGQFF,TGTGCCAGCAGCTTAGCCCGGGACAGGGGGCAGTTCTTC
TRBV11-3,TRBJ1-1,.,.,CASSLRLGGTEAFF,TGTGCCAGCAGCCTTCGGCTCGGGGGCACTGAAGCTTTCTTT
TRBV19,TRBJ1-1,.,.,CASSIKTATPRDTEAFF,TGTGCCAGTAGTATAAAGACAGCAACCCCCCGGGACACTGAAGCTTTCTTT
TRBV30,TRBJ1-2,.,TRBD1,CAWSEGAIGYTF,TGTGCCTGGAGTGAGGGGGCGATTGGCTACACCTTC
TRBV5-1,TRBJ2-1,.,.,CASSNRDILSNEQFF,TGCGCCAGCAGCAACCGGGACATCCTGTCCAATGAGCAGTTCTTC
TRBV30,TRBJ2-1,.,TRBD1,CAWSVSRTGGFNEQFF,TGTGCCTGGAGTGTATCCCGGACAGGGGGCTTCAATGAGCAGTTCTTC
TRBV11-2,TRBJ2-2,once,.,CASTHDKYTGELFF,TGTGCCAGCACCCACGACAAGTACACCGGGGAGCTGTTTTTT
TRBV30,TRBJ1-1,.,.,CAWRSTGETEAFF,TGTGCCTGGAGATCGACGGGGGAGACTGAAGCTTTCTTT
TRBV27,TRBJ1-1,.,.,CASRRGSATEAFF,TGTGCCAGCAGACGGGGGTCGGCCACTGAAGCTTTCTTT
TRBV5-1,TRBJ2-7,.,.,CASSFPGEDYEQYF,TGCGCCAGCAGCTTTCCCGGGGAGGACTACGAGCAGTACTTC
TRBV30,TRBJ1-1,few,TRBD1,CAWTRTGRDTEAFF,TGTGCCTGGACCCGGACAGGGCGGGACACTGAAGCTTTCTTT
TRBV19,TRBJ2-4,.,TRBD2,CASSRTSGIGSAKNIQYF,TGTGCCAGTAGTAGGACTAGCGGGATTGGATCAGCCAAAAACATTCAGTACTTC
TRBV10-3,TRBJ2-1,.,TRBD2,CAISDGTSGTYNEQFF,TGTGCCATCAGTGACGGGACTAGCGGTACTTACAATGAGCAGTTCTTC
TRBV4-3,TRBJ1-4,once,.,CASSPGGGATTNEKLFF,TGCGCCAGCAGCCCCGGGGGAGGGGCCACAACTAATGAAAAACTGTTTTTT
TRBV30,TRBJ1-6,.,TRBD1,CAWSPGQGGNSPLHF,TGTGCCTGGAGCCCAGGACAGGGTGGGAATTCACCCCTCCACTTT
TRBV30,TRBJ1-3,.,.,CAWSYFSGNTIYF,TGTGCCTGGTCTTATTTCTCTGGAAACACCATATATTTT
TRBV9,TRBJ1-4,.,.,CASSVSGTSNEKLFF,TGTGCCAGCAGCGTCTCAGGGACATCTAATGAAAAACTGTTTTTT
TRBV29-1,TRBJ2-7,.,TRBD2,CSVGGLATDEQYF,TGCAGCGTTGGTGGACTAGCTACAGACGAGCAGTACTTC
TRBV5-6,TRBJ2-1,.,TRBD2,CASSLTSGRDRSYNEQFF,TGTGCCAGCAGCTTGACTAGCGGGAGGGACCGATCCTACAATGAGCAGTTCTTC
TRBV19,TRBJ2-3,.,TRBD2,CATLAGGRGDTQYF,TGTGCCACCTTAGCGGGGGGGCGGGGAGATACGCAGTATTTT
TRBV19,TRBJ1-2,.,.,CASSIGTGIVLYGYTF,TGTGCCAGTAGTATAGGCACCGGGATTGTCCTCTATGGCTACACCTTC
TRBV7-2,TRBJ2-7,.,TRBD2,CASSHPPGLQTYEQYF,TGTGCCAGCAGCCACCCTCCGGGACTACAAACCTACGAGCAGTACTTC
TRBV19,TRBJ2-1,few,TRBD1,CASTPGQGYNEQFF,TGTGCCAGTACCCCGGGACAGGGGTACAATGAGCAGTTCTTC
TRBV9,TRBJ2-2,.,.,CASSGGDLADPNTGELFF,TGTGCCAGCAGCGGGGGGGATTTAGCGGACCCGAACACCGGGGAGCTGTTTTTT
TRBV7-9,TRBJ2-3,.,.,CASSPGTHKTDTQYF,TGTGCCAGCAGCCCCGGGACCCATAAAACAGATACGCAGTATTTT
TRBV6-1,TRBJ1-6,.,TRBD1,CASSTTGGNSPLHF,TGTGCCAGCAGTACCACAGGGGGTAATTCACCCCTCCACTTT
TRBV30,TRBJ1-1,.,.,CAWSRGGASTEAFF,TGTGCCTGGAGTCGCGGGGGCGCGAGCACTGAAGCTTTCTTT